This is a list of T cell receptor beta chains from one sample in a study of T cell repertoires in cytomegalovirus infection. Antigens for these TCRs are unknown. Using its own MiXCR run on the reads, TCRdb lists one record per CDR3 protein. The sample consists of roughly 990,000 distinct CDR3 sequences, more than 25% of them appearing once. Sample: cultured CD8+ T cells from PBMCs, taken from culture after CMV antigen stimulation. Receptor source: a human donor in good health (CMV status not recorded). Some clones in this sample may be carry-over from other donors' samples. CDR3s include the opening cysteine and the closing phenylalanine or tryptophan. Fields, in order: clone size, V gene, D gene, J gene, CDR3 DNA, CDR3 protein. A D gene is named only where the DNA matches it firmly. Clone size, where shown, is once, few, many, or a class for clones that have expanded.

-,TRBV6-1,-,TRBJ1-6,TGTGCCAGCAGTTTTACTTCGACAGGCGACAATTCACCCCTCCACTTT,CASSFTSTGDNSPLHF
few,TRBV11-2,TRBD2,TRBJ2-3,TGTGCCAGCAGCTTAGATGCGCTAGCGGGGGGCTTCGCAGATACGCAGTATTTT,CASSLDALAGGFADTQYF
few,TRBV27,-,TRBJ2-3,TGTGCCAGCAGTTTACTGGACCCCACCCTTACCCACACAGATACGCAGTATTTT,CASSLLDPTLTHTDTQYF
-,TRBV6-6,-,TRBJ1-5,TGTGCCAGCAGTTACGTGGACGGGGTCCATCAGCCCCAGCATTTT,CASSYVDGVHQPQHF
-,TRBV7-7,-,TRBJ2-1,TGTGCTAGCAGCTTACGACGGGGCGCATCCAATGAGCAGTTCTTC,CASSLRRGASNEQFF
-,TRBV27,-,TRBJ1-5,TGTGCCAGCAGCCCCGACGGTAACAATCAGCCCCAGCATTTT,CASSPDGNNQPQHF
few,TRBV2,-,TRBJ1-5,TGTGCCAGCAGTGATCCTAGAAAGAGTAGCAATCAGCCCCAGCATTTT,CASSDPRKSSNQPQHF
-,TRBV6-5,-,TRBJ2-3,TGTGCCAGCAGGTGGGACTCTGGCACAGATACGCAGTATTTT,CASRWDSGTDTQYF
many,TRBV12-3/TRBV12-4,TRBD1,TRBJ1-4,TGTGCCAGCAGTCCGGGACAGGGCGGCGGTGAAAAACTGTTTTTT,CASSPGQGGGEKLFF
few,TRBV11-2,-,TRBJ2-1,TGTGCCAGCAGCTACCCAATGTTCTATGAGCAGTTCTTC,CASSYPMFYEQFF
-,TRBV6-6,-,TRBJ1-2,TGTGCCAGCCTTCCCTCAGGGTCCGTGCACTATGGCTACACCTTC,CASLPSGSVHYGYTF
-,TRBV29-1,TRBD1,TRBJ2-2,TGCAGCGTTCTAAGGACAGGGCGAACCGGGGAGCTGTTTTTT,CSVLRTGRTGELFF
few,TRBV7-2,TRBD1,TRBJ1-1,TGTGCCAGCAGCTTAGTAGGGACAGTTGAAGCTTTCTTT,CASSLVGTVEAFF
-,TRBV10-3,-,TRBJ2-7,TGTGCCATCAGTGACATGGCCTACGAGCAGTACTTC,CAISDMAYEQYF
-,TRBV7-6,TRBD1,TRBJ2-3,TGTGCCAGCAGCTTCACGCAGGGGGCTCGAGATACGCAGTATTTT,CASSFTQGARDTQYF
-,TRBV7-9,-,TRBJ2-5,TGTGCCAGCAGCTTAGTGCAGGACAAGAATGAGACCCAGTACTTC,CASSLVQDKNETQYF
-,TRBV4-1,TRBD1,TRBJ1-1,TGCGCCAGCAGCTTCAGAGGGACAGTGAACACTGAAGCTTTCTTT,CASSFRGTVNTEAFF
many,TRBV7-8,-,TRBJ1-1,TGTGCCAGCAGCTTAGCGTGGGGGGCTGAAGCTTTCTTT,CASSLAWGAEAFF
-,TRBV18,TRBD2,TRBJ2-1,TGTGCCAGCTCACCGGGACGGGGGGGTACCTACAATGAGCAGTTCTTC,CASSPGRGGTYNEQFF
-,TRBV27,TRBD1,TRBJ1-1,TGTGCCAACAGTCTCCTCAGGGGGCGAAGCACTGAAGCTTTCTTT,CANSLLRGRSTEAFF
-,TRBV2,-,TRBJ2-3,TGTGCCAACATCCGACAGGGACTGAATACGCAGTATTTT,CANIRQGLNTQYF
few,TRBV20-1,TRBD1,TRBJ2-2,TGCAGTGCTAGAGATCGGAGGACAGGGGACACCGGGGAGCTGTTTTTT,CSARDRRTGDTGELFF
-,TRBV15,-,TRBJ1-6,TGTGCCACCAGCAGAGATAAATCACCCCTCCACTTT,CATSRDKSPLHF
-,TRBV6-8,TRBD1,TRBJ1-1,TGTGCCAGCAGGCCCGGACAGGGACAATGGGCTGAAGCTTTCTTT,CASRPGQGQWAEAFF
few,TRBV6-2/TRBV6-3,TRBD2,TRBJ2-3,TGTGCCAGCAGATGGGCCGACTTTAGCGGGGCCTTGGATACGCAGTATTTT,CASRWADFSGALDTQYF
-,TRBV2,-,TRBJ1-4,TGTGCCGCTCGCCAGGGAGGACGTGAAAAACTGTTTTTT,CAARQGGREKLFF
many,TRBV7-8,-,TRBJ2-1,TGTGCCAGCAGCTTAGCGGGCCCATCCTACAATGAGCAGTTCTTC,CASSLAGPSYNEQFF
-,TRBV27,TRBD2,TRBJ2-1,TGTGCCAGCCTGGGGCTAGCGGGGGCCTCCTACAATGAGCAGTTCTTC,CASLGLAGASYNEQFF
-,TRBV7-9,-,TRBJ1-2,TGTGCCAGCAGCTTAACGGGACGGCAACGGAGTGGCTACACCTTC,CASSLTGRQRSGYTF
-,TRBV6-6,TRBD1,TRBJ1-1,TGTGCCAGCAGTTCGGGACAGGGTATCGCTGAAGCTTTCTTT,CASSSGQGIAEAFF
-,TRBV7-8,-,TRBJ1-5,TGTGCCAGCACCGAAATGGAGGTGGGTCAGCCCCAGCATTTT,CASTEMEVGQPQHF
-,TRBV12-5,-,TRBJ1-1,TGTGCTAGTGGGGTAAGTCCTGGAGGTATGGGCACTGAAGCTTTCTTT,CASGVSPGGMGTEAFF
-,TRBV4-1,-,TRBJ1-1,TGCGCCAGCAGCCAGGCCCGGGGGAACACTGAAGCTTTCTTT,CASSQARGNTEAFF
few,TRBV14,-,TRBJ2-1,TGTGCCAGCAGGCCTAGGGGTCTGGGGTACAATGAGCAGTTCTTC,CASRPRGLGYNEQFF
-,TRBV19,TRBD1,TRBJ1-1,TGTGCCAGTAGGCGCCAAGACAGGGCGGAAGCTTTCTTT,CASRRQDRAEAFF
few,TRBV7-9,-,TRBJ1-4,TGTGCCAGCAGCTCGGGGAGGAGACCTCAGAATGAAAAACTGTTTTTT,CASSSGRRPQNEKLFF
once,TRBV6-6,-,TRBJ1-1,TGTGCCAGCAGTTACGGCTGGGAAGCTTTCTTT,CASSYGWEAFF